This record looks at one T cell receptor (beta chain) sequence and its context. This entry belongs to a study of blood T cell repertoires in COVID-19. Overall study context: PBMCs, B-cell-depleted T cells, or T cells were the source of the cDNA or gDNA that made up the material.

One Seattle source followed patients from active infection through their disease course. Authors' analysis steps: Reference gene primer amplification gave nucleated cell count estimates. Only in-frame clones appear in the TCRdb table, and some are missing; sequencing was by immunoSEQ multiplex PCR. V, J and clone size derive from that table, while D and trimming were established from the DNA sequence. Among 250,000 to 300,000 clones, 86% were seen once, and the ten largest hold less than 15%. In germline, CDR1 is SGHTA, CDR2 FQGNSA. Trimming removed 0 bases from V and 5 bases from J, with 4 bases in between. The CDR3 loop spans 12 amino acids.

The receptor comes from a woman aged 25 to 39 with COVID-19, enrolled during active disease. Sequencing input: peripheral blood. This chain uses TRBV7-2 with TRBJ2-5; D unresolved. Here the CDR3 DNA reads TGTGCCAGCAGCTTAGCTCGGGAGACCCAGTACTTC. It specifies CASSLARETQYF.